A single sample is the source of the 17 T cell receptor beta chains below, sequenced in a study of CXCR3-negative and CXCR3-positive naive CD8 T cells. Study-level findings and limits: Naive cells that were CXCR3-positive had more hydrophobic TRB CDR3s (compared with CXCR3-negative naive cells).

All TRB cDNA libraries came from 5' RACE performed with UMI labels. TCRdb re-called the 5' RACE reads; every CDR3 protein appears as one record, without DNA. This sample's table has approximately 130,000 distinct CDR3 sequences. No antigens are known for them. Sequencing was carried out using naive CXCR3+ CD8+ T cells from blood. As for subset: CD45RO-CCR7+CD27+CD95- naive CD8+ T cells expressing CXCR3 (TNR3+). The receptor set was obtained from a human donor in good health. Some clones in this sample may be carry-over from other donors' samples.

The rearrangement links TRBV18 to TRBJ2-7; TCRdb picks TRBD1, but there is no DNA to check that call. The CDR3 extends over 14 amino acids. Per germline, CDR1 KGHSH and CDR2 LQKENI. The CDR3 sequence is CASSPGQGVYEQYF.

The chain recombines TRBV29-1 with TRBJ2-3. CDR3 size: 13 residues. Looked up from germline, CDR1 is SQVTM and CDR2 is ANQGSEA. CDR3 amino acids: CSVVSTSTDTQYF.

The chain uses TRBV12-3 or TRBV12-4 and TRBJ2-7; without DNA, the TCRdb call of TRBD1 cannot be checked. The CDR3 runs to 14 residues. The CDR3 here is CASSPFWGAGEQYF.

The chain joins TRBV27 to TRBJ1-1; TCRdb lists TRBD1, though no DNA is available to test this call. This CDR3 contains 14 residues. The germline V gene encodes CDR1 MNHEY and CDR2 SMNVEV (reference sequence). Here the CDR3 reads CASSHWPGQTEAFF.

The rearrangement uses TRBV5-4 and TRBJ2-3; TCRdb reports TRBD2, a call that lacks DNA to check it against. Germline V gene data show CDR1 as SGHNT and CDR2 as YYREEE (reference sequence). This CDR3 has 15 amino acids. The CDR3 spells CASSLGTSRGDTQYF. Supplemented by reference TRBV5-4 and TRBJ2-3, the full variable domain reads ETGVTQSPTHLIKTRGQQVTLRCSSQSGHNTVSWYQQALGQGPQFIFQYYREEENGRGNFPPRFSGLQFPNYSSELNVNALELDDSALYLCASSLGTSRGDTQYFGPGTRLTVL.

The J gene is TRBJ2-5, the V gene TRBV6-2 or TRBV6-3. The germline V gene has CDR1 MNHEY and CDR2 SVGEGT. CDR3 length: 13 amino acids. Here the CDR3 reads CASSNEVKETQYF.

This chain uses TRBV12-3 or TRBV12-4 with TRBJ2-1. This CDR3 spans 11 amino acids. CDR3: CASKITSTQFF.

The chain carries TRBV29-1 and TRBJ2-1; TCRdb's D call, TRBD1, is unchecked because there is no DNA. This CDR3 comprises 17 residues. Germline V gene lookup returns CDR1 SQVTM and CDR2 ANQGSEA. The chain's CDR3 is CSVEGTTGTGQYNEQFF.

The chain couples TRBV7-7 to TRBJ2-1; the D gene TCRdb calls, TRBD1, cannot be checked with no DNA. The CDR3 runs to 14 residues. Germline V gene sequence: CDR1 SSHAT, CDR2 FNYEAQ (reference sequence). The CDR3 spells CASSLDRAKAEQFF.

This CDR3 reads CASSLGLAGAPLEQFF. The chain links TRBV28 to TRBJ2-1; the TCRdb D gene call, TRBD2, has no DNA to confirm it. The length of the CDR3 is 16 residues. The V gene's germline CDR1 is MDHEN and CDR2 SYDVKM.

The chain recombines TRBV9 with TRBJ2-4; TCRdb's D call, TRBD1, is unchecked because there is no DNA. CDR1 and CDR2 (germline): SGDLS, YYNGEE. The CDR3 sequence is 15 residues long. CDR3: CASSAGGSAKNIQYF.

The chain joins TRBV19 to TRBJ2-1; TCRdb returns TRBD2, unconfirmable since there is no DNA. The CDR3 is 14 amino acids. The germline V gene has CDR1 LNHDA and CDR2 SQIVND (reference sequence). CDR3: CASSKLADYNEQFF.

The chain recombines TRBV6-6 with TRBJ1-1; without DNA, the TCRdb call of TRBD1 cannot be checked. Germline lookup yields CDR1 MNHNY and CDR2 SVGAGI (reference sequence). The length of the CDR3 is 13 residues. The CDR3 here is CASGGGVVGEAFF.

This chain's CDR3 is CASSPIPRLALYEQYF. J is TRBJ2-7 and V is TRBV11-2; TCRdb reports TRBD2, a call that lacks DNA to check it against. Germline loops: CDR1 SGHAT, CDR2 FQNNGV. The CDR3 length is 16 residues.

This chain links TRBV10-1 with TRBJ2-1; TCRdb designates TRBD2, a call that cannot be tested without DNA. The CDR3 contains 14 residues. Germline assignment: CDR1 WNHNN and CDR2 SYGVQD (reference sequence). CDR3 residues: CASSATSGKDEQFF.

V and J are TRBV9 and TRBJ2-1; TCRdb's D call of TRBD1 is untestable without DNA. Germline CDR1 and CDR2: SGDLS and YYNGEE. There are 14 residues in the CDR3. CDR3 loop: CASSETGFANEQFF.

This chain's CDR3 is CASSNIGTAYEQYF. The genes are TRBV13 and TRBJ2-7; as DNA is missing, the TRBD1 call by TCRdb cannot be tested. This CDR3 spans 14 amino acids. From germline, CDR1 is PRHDT and CDR2 FYEKMQ (reference sequence).